This TCR beta chain was recovered during a study of blood T cell repertoires in COVID-19. About the study: PBMCs, B-cell-depleted T cells, or T cells were the source of the cDNA or gDNA that made up the material.

The table came from immunoSEQ multiplex PCR; TCRdb's copy has only in-frame clones and leaves some out. The sample lists hundreds of thousands of clones; roughly 90% were seen once. Cohorts were assigned according to the clinical history that participants reported. Donors in Cohort 3 who had recovered were those with two negative PCRs, healthcare professional clearance, or resolution of their symptoms. CDR3 size: 16 residues. CDR1 SGDLS and CDR2 YYNGEE come from the germline V gene. Trimming removed 1 base at V and 5 bases at J, with 15 bases between. The receptor was isolated from a woman in her 40s who had recovered from COVID-19. This sequence joins TRBV9 and TRBJ1-4, with D possibly matching TRBD1 (5 bases). Material for sequencing was PBMCs or T cells enriched from blood (not recorded which). The CDR3 nucleotides are TGTGCCAGCAGCGTACAGGGTGGGCCAGAAAATGAAAAACTGTTTTTT. Translation gives CASSVQGGPENEKLFF.